The present T cell receptor beta chain was sequenced within a study of blood T cell repertoires in COVID-19. Study background: Acute and convalescent COVID-19 specimens originated in the United States, Italy and Spain. From T cells, B-cell-depleted T cells, or PBMCs came the material, which was cDNA or gDNA.

The germline V gene has CDR1 SGHDN and CDR2 FVKESK. CDR3 length equals 14 residues. Between the trimmed V and J ends, which lost 1 base and 2 bases, there was a span of 6 bases. How the authors handled the data: Amplified reference gene primers provided the basis for estimating nucleated cell counts. Measured with immunoSEQ multiplex PCR; TCRdb has only the in-frame clones, and not every one. V and J calls and clone size are those listed in that table; D and trimming were worked out from the DNA. Of fewer than 200,000 clones listed, around 89% are singletons. Source material: peripheral blood. This clonotype was sampled from a man aged 18-30 years who had recovered from COVID-19. The chain is built from TRBV14 and TRBJ2-1, with D possibly being TRBD2 (6 bases). The CDR3 loop reads CASSQAGAYNEQFF. For the CDR3, the DNA is TGTGCCAGCAGCCAAGCGGGGGCCTACAATGAGCAGTTCTTC.